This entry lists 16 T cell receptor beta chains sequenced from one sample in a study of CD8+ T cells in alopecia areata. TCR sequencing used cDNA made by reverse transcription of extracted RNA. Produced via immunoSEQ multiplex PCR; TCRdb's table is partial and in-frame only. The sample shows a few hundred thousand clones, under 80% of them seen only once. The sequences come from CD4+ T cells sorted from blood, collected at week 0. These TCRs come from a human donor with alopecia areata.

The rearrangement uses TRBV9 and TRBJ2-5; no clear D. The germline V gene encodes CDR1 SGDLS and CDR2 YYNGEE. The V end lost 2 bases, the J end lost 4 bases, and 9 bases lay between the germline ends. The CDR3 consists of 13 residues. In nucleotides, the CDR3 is TGTGCCAGCAGCGTTTGGGGTGGAGAGACCCAGTACTTC. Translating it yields CASSVWGGETQYF.

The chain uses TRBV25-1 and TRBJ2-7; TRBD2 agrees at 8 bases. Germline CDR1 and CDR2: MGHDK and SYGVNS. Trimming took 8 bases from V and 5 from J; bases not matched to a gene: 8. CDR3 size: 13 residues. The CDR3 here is CASYGGAGDEQYF. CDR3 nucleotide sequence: TGTGCCAGCTACGGGGGGGCCGGGGACGAGCAGTACTTC.

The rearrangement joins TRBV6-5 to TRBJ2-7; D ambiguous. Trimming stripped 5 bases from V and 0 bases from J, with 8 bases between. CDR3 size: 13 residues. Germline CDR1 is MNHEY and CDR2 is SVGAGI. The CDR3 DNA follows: TGTGCCAGCAGTCCGTCGCTCTCCTACGAGCAGTACTTC. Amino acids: CASSPSLSYEQYF.

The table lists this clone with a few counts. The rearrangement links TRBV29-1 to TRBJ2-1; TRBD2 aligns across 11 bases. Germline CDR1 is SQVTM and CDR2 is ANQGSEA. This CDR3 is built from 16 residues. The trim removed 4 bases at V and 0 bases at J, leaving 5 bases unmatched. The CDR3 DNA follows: TGCAGCGTTGCGGGGACTAGCGGTACCTCCTACAATGAGCAGTTCTTC. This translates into CSVAGTSGTSYNEQFF.

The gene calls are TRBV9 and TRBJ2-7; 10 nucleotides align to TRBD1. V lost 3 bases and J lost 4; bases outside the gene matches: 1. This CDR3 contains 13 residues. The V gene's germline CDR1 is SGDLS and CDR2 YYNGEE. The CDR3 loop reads CASSEGQGYEQYF. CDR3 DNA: TGTGCCAGCAGCGAGGGACAGGGGTACGAGCAGTACTTC.

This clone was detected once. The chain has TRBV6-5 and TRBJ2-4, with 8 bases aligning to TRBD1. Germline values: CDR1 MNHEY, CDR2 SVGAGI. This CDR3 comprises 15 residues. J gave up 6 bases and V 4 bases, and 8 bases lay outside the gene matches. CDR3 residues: CASSSLGTGRNIQYF. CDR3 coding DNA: TGTGCCAGCAGTTCTTTAGGGACAGGTAGAAACATTCAGTACTTC.

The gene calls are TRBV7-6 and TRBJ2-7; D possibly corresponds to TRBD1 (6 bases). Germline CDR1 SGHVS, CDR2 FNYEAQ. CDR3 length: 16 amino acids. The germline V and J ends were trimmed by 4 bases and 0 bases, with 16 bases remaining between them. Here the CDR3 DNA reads TGTGCCAGCAGCTCCTATCGGACAGCCAGCTCCTACGAGCAGTACTTC. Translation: CASSSYRTASSYEQYF.

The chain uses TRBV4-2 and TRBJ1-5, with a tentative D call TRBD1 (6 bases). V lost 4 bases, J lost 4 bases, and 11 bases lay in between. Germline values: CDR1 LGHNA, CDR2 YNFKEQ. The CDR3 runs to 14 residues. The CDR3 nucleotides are TGTGCCAGCAGCCCCCGGCAGGGGAATCAGCCCCAGCATTTT. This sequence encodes CASSPRQGNQPQHF.

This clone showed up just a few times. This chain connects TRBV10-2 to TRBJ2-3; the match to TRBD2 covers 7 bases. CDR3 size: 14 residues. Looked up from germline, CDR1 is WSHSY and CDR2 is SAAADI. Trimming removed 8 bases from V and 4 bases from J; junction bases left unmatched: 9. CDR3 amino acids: CASSSAGVSDTQYF. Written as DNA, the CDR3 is TGCGCCAGCTCCTCGGCGGGGGTTTCAGATACGCAGTATTTT.

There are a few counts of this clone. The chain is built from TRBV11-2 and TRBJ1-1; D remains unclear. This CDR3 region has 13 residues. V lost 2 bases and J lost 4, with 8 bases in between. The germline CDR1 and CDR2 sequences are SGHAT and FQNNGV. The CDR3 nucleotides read TGTGCCAGCAGCTTATCGGGAAGCACTGAAGCTTTCTTT. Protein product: CASSLSGSTEAFF.

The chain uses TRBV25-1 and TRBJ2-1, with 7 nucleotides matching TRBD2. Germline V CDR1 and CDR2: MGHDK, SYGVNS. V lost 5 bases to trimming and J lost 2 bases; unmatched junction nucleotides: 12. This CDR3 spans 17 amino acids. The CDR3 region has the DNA TGTGCCAGCAGTAAGGATTGGGGAGGGCGACCCTACAATGAGCAGTTCTTC. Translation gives CASSKDWGGRPYNEQFF.

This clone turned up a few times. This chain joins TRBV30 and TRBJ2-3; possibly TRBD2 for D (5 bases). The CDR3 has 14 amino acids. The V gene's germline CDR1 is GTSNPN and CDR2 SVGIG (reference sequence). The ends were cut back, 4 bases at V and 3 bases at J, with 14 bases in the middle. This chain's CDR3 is CAWTSYRGTDTQYF. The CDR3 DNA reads TGTGCCTGGACCTCCTATCGGGGAACAGATACGCAGTATTTT.

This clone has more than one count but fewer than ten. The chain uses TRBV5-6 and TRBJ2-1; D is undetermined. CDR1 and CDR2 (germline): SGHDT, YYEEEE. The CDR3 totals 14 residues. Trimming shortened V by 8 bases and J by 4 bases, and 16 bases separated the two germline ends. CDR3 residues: CASSPQVAYNEQFF. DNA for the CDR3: TGTGCCAGTAGTCCTCAGGTCGCGTACAATGAGCAGTTCTTC.

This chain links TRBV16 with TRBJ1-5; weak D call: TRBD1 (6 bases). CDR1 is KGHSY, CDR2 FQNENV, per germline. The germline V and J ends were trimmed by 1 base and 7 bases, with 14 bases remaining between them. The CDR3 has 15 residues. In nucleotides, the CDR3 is TGTGCCAGCAGCCAATTCAGGGGATCCAACCAGCCCCAGCATTTT. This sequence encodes CASSQFRGSNQPQHF.

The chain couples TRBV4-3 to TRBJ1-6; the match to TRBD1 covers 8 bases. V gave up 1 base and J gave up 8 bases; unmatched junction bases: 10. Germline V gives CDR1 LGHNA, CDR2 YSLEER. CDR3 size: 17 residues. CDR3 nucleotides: TGCGCCAGCAGCCAAGCCAAGGACAGGGTTTTTCATTCACCCCTCCACTTT. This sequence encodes CASSQAKDRVFHSPLHF.

CDR3 DNA sequence: TGTGCCAGCTCACCATCCAGCTCCTACGAGCAGTACTTC. Encoded protein: CASSPSSSYEQYF. The J gene is TRBJ2-7, the V gene TRBV18, with D uncertain. V was clipped by 2 bases and J by 0 bases, with 5 bases between them. CDR1 is KGHSH, CDR2 LQKENI, per germline. The CDR3 is 13 residues long.